Listed here are 17 T cell receptor beta chains from one sample, sequenced in a study of vaccination and CD4 T cells after COVID-19. These receptors' targets are unknown. Sequenced with the Oncomine TCR Beta short-read assay was DNA taken from cultured CD4+ T cells. TCRdb fed the PCR reads into MiXCR, producing one record per CDR3 protein. The table records 15,000 to 20,000 distinct CDR3 sequences, roughly three fifths of them present only once. The treatment: roughly ten-day PBMC culture with coronavirus spike peptide pools or control peptides (ViraFEST assay). The sequencing input was CD4+ T cells from blood, cultured in vitro. The receptors stem from a human donor who had recovered from COVID-19.

This chain links TRBV4-2 with TRBJ1-6; D remains ambiguous. Deletions cut 0 bases from V and 7 bases from J, with 10 bases between. Germline V gene data show CDR1 as LGHNA and CDR2 as YNFKEQ. The CDR3 extends over 15 amino acids. This chain's CDR3 is CASSQDSVTNSPLHF. Here the CDR3 DNA reads TGTGCCAGCAGCCAAGATTCGGTGACCAATTCACCCCTCCACTTT.

The V call is TRBV27, the J call TRBJ2-7; TRBD2 aligns across 7 bases. Germline CDR1 MNHEY, CDR2 SMNVEV (reference sequence). The CDR3 runs to 15 residues. V shed 0 bases, J shed 2 bases, and the junction held 4 bases outside the gene matches. CDR3 DNA sequence: TGTGCCAGCAGTTTATCCAGCGGGAACACCTACGAGCAGTACTTC. It codes for CASSLSSGNTYEQYF.

This clonotype came up a few times. V is TRBV6-1 and J is TRBJ1-5; D gene unclear. The V gene's germline CDR1 is MNHNS and CDR2 SASEGT. V lost 6 bases and J lost 4, with 16 bases in between. CDR3 length: 15 amino acids. The CDR3 reads CASSPRTAGNQPQHF. Written as DNA, the CDR3 is TGTGCCAGCAGCCCACGGACTGCGGGGAATCAGCCCCAGCATTTT.

In its sample, this clonotype was seen once. This chain uses TRBV11-3 with TRBJ2-7; tentatively, D is TRBD1 (7 bases). Trimming shortened V by 3 bases and J by 3 bases, and 12 bases separated the two germline ends. The CDR3 covers 14 residues. Germline V gives CDR1 SGHNT, CDR2 YENEEA. CDR3 nucleotide sequence: TGTGCCAGCAGCTTGCGGGACAGTGACTACGAGCAGTACTTC. The encoded protein is CASSLRDSDYEQYF.

This clonotype has a handful of counts. This chain joins TRBV7-2 and TRBJ1-5, with 12 positions matching TRBD1. The CDR3 has 16 residues. Germline V lookup: CDR1 SGHTA, CDR2 FQGNSA. The junction had 8 bases not matched to a gene; V was cut back by 5 bases and J by 6 bases. The CDR3 nucleotides read TGTGCCAGCAGCCAGGGGACAGGGGGCTTAGGTCAGCCCCAGCATTTT. Amino acid sequence: CASSQGTGGLGQPQHF.

The chain is built from TRBV12-3 or TRBV12-4 and TRBJ2-5; D call uncertain. CDR3 length: 13 amino acids. Trimming removed 7 bases from V and 5 bases from J, with 14 bases in between. CDR3 coding DNA: TGTGCCAGCAAGGTCCCAGCCGGGGAGACCCAGTACTTC. Residues: CASKVPAGETQYF.

The chain employs TRBV19 and TRBJ1-1; D unclear. The CDR3 is 16 residues long. V gave up 6 bases and J gave up 6 bases, with 23 bases separating them. CDR1 is LNHDA and CDR2 is SQIVND in the germline V gene (reference sequence). The CDR3 loop reads CASRGSRGLVIAEAFF. The CDR3 DNA sequence: TGTGCCAGTAGGGGCTCCCGCGGCCTAGTAATCGCTGAAGCTTTCTTT.

The chain recombines TRBV6-5 with TRBJ2-3, with 8 bases matching TRBD2. V shed 2 bases and J 5 bases; nucleotides not matched to a gene: 6. This CDR3 has 15 residues. CDR1 is MNHEY and CDR2 is SVGAGI in the germline V gene. CDR3 residues: CASSYTGGPRDTQYF. The CDR3 nucleotides read TGTGCCAGCAGTTACACGGGGGGGCCAAGAGATACGCAGTATTTT.

The V gene is TRBV20-1, the J gene TRBJ2-4; D not certain. The CDR3 length is 13 residues. Germline CDR1 reads DFQATT; CDR2 reads SNEGSKA (reference sequence). Trimming removed 0 bases from V and 1 base from J, with 4 bases in between. Written as DNA, the CDR3 is TGCAGTGCTAGAGATGGGGCCAAAAACATTCAGTACTTC. As protein: CSARDGAKNIQYF.

The chain links TRBV14 to TRBJ2-2; TRBD1 matches at 10 bases. V shed 4 bases, J shed 7 bases, and the junction held 9 bases outside the gene matches. From germline, CDR1 is SGHDN and CDR2 FVKESK. The CDR3 covers 16 residues. The CDR3 region has the DNA TGTGCCAGCAGCCCTTTCCGGACAGGGGGAAGCGGGGAGCTGTTTTTT. Translation: CASSPFRTGGSGELFF.

This clonotype was seen only a few times. The chain recombines TRBV15 with TRBJ2-2, with 9 positions matching TRBD1. Germline CDR1 reads LNHNV; CDR2 reads YYDKDF (reference sequence). The CDR3 spans 14 residues. V shed 5 bases, J shed 6 bases, and the junction held 4 bases outside the gene matches. Here the CDR3 reads CATSQGQGAGELFF. The CDR3 coding sequence is TGTGCCACCAGCCAGGGACAGGGAGCCGGGGAGCTGTTTTTT. Based on the CDR3 plus reference TRBV15 and TRBJ2-2, the full variable domain is DAMVIQNPRYQVTQFGKPVTLSCSQTLNHNVMYWYQQKSSQAPKLLFHYYDKDFNNEADTPDNFQSRRPNTSFCFLDIRSPGLGDTAMYLCATSQGQGAGELFFGEGSRLTVL.

A few counts support this clonotype. The rearrangement joins TRBV6-4 to TRBJ1-2, with D possibly matching TRBD1 (5 bases). There are 15 residues in the CDR3. V shed 7 bases and J shed 3 bases, with 18 bases lying between them. Germline assignment: CDR1 MRHNA and CDR2 SNTAGT. The CDR3 protein is CASKRTFSGDYGYTF. The CDR3 region has the DNA TGTGCCAGCAAAAGGACCTTTTCGGGGGACTATGGCTACACCTTC.

This chain links TRBV5-1 with TRBJ2-7, with TRBD1 identical over 7 bases. This CDR3 is built from 15 residues. V was pared by 4 bases and J by 6 bases, with 13 bases of the junction left unmatched. The germline V gene has CDR1 SGHRS and CDR2 YFSETQ. CDR3 nucleotide sequence: TGCGCCAGCAGCCCAAGGGGACAGTTTTTCGGCGAGCAGTACTTC. Amino acid sequence: CASSPRGQFFGEQYF.

This clonotype was counted between two and nine times. The chain couples TRBV6-1 to TRBJ1-2; maybe TRBD1 (5 bases). Germline CDR1 and CDR2: MNHNS and SASEGT. CDR3 length equals 14 residues. The germline V and J ends were trimmed by 5 bases and 3 bases, with 13 bases remaining between them. The CDR3 nucleotides read TGTGCCAGCAGTCCATCAGGGCTAGACTATGGCTACACCTTC. Its protein product is CASSPSGLDYGYTF.

The V gene is TRBV7-2, the J gene TRBJ2-3, with 9 bases identical to TRBD2. V lost 5 bases to trimming and J lost 5 bases; unmatched junction nucleotides: 5. The CDR3 is made up of 14 amino acids. Germline V CDR1 and CDR2: SGHTA, FQGNSA. Written as DNA, the CDR3 is TGTGCCAGCAGCATTCTAGCGGGAATAGATACGCAGTATTTT. This encodes CASSILAGIDTQYF.

The genes are TRBV7-9 and TRBJ1-4; D remains ambiguous. V was cut by 0 bases and J by 8 bases, with 4 bases left in between. From germline, CDR1 is SEHNR and CDR2 FQNEAQ (reference sequence). This CDR3 is built from 12 residues. The CDR3 loop reads CASSLADEKLFF. CDR3 nucleotide sequence: TGTGCCAGCAGCTTAGCCGACGAAAAACTGTTTTTT.

The V gene is TRBV20-1, the J gene TRBJ1-2, with a possible D match to TRBD1 (5 bases). The CDR3 extends over 15 amino acids. CDR1 is DFQATT, CDR2 SNEGSKA, per germline (reference sequence). V was shortened by 1 base and J by 6 bases, with 18 bases between the two germline ends. The CDR3 coding sequence is TGCAGTGCTAGAGTTCCTCCAGGGCGTGGCGATGGCTACACCTTC. Encoded protein: CSARVPPGRGDGYTF.